This entry describes one TCR beta chain. This sample was included in a study of blood T cell repertoires in COVID-19. Participants came from about 24 US areas, aged roughly 18 to 89 years. Participants' own reports of clinical history determined their cohort assignment. Contact with a PCR-confirmed or clinician-diagnosed COVID-19 case occurred within 2 weeks of entry. Original methodology: Reference gene primer amplification gave estimated nucleated cell counts. Libraries were prepared by immunoSEQ multiplex PCR; TCRdb keeps only in-frame clonotypes and omits some of them. The V and J calls and clone size were taken over from that table, and D and trimming were inferred from the DNA. The sample holds approximately 380,000 clones, roughly nine tenths seen once. This CDR3 contains 12 residues. CDR1 SGHTA and CDR2 FQGNSA come from the germline V gene. V was pared by 1 base and J by 14 bases, with 14 bases between.

This receptor was identified in a woman aged 35 to 49 who had been exposed to COVID-19. The rearrangement uses TRBV7-2 and TRBJ1-1; D remains unclear. Sequenced sample: PBMCs or T cells enriched from blood (not recorded which). The CDR3 region has the DNA TGTGCCAGCAGCTTAGACCCACGAAAAACATTCTTT. As protein: CASSLDPRKTFF.